Listed here are 16 T cell receptor beta chains from one sample, sequenced in a study of human thymus T cells. Generated by immunoSEQ multiplex PCR, the TCRdb table keeps only in-frame clones and is missing some. The sample contains some 130,000 clones, approximately 96% of which appear only once. Resected material from corrective heart surgery provided the thymus tissue analysed. Sequenced sample: thymus tissue. The receptors were sampled from a boy in the first two years of life with a congenital heart defect but otherwise immunologically healthy.

The V call is TRBV10-3, the J call TRBJ2-1, with D unclear. This CDR3 is 12 amino acids long. Germline values: CDR1 ENHRY, CDR2 SYGVKD. V was cut by 6 bases and J by 5 bases, with 8 bases left in between. The CDR3 sequence: CAIRNKDNEQFF. CDR3 DNA: TGTGCCATCAGGAACAAAGACAATGAGCAGTTCTTC.

Only one count was recorded for this clone. This rearrangement joins TRBV9 to TRBJ1-4; D gene uncertain. V lost 4 bases and J lost 4, with 17 bases in between. This CDR3 region has 16 residues. Germline V gene lookup returns CDR1 SGDLS and CDR2 YYNGEE. CDR3 amino acids: CASSSRAERFNEKLFF. The DNA for the CDR3 is TGTGCCAGCAGCTCACGGGCCGAGAGATTTAATGAAAAACTGTTTTTT.

This clone was picked up one time. The chain combines TRBV6-6 with TRBJ2-5; D is uncertain. CDR3 length equals 15 residues. Germline-derived CDR1 and CDR2 are MNHNY and SVGAGI (reference sequence). V shed 5 bases and J shed 0 bases, with 13 bases lying between them. The CDR3: CASSLPRRNQETQYF. The DNA for the CDR3 is TGTGCCAGCAGTCTTCCAAGACGGAACCAAGAGACCCAGTACTTC.

The rearrangement uses TRBV9 and TRBJ1-1; unclear D gene. With 6 bases removed from V and 0 bases from J, the gap between germline ends came to 12 bases. Germline loops: CDR1 SGDLS, CDR2 YYNGEE. The CDR3 length is 14 residues. The DNA for the CDR3 is TGTGCCAGCACCCCCATTATGGTGAACACTGAAGCTTTCTTT. This encodes CASTPIMVNTEAFF.

The chain recombines TRBV10-3 with TRBJ2-7; perhaps TRBD2 as D (6 bases). The CDR3 covers 13 residues. The ends were cut back, 7 bases at V and 6 bases at J, with 16 bases in the middle. Germline CDR1 reads ENHRY; CDR2 reads SYGVKD. CDR3 DNA: TGTGCCATCACAGTCTCTCTAGCGAGCGAGCAGTACTTC. As protein: CAITVSLASEQYF.

The V gene is TRBV18, the J gene TRBJ2-1; 9 bases are a match to TRBD2. Germline lookup yields CDR1 KGHSH and CDR2 LQKENI. This CDR3 spans 15 amino acids. V lost 2 bases, J lost 8 bases, and 7 bases stayed unmatched. The CDR3 nucleotides are TGTGCCAGCTCACCAGCGGGGGGGCCTCTCTATGAGCAGTTCTTC. Amino acids: CASSPAGGPLYEQFF.

In its sample, this clone was seen a few times. This sequence joins TRBV30 and TRBJ1-1; no firm D call. There are 10 residues in the CDR3. CDR1 and CDR2 from the germline V gene are GTSNPN and SVGIG (reference sequence). Trimming shortened V by 5 bases and J by 10 bases, and 11 bases separated the two germline ends. For the CDR3, the DNA is TGTGCCTGGGTACATGGAAGAGCTTTCTTT. It encodes CAWVHGRAFF.

The V gene is TRBV5-4, the J gene TRBJ2-5; 15 nucleotides line up with TRBD2. The J segment lost 5 bases and the V segment lost 0 bases, leaving 5 bases of the junction unmatched. CDR1 is SGHNT and CDR2 is YYREEE in the germline V gene (reference sequence). CDR3 length equals 17 residues. CDR3 residues: CASSLARTSGGVETQYF. The CDR3 nucleotides are TGTGCCAGCAGCTTGGCAAGGACTAGCGGGGGGGTGGAGACCCAGTACTTC.

The genes are TRBV10-3 and TRBJ2-7; D is unresolved. CDR1 ENHRY and CDR2 SYGVKD come from the germline V gene. The CDR3 runs to 12 residues. The germline V and J ends were trimmed by 0 bases and 3 bases, with 3 bases remaining between them. The CDR3 nucleotides read TGTGCCATCAGTGAGTCGATCTACGAGCAGTACTTC. Amino acid sequence: CAISESIYEQYF.

The rearrangement joins TRBV5-1 to TRBJ1-1; 10 positions agree with TRBD1. The germline CDR1 and CDR2 sequences are SGHRS and YFSETQ. The V gene end was trimmed by 3 bases and the J gene end by 5 bases; junction bases not matched to a gene: 13. This CDR3 comprises 17 residues. The CDR3 loop is CASSSGGHDRGRTEAFF. The CDR3, as DNA: TGCGCCAGCAGCTCCGGCGGACATGACAGGGGGCGGACTGAAGCTTTCTTT. The variable domain in full, with the rest retrieved from reference TRBV5-1 and TRBJ1-1, is KAGVTQTPRYLIKTRGQQVTLSCSPISGHRSVSWYQQTPGQGLQFLFEYFSETQRNKGNFPGRFSGRQFSNSRSEMNVSTLELGDSALYLCASSSGGHDRGRTEAFFGQGTRLTVV.

This clone was counted once. The chain combines TRBV6-1 with TRBJ1-3; weak D call: TRBD1 (5 bases). Germline CDR1 is MNHNS and CDR2 is SASEGT. V shed 6 bases and J shed 9 bases, with 12 bases lying between them. This CDR3 spans 12 amino acids. The CDR3 DNA sequence: TGTGCCAGCAGCGACCTTAGGGGCACCATATATTTT. Its translation: CASSDLRGTIYF.

The V gene is TRBV9, the J gene TRBJ2-3, with 9 positions matching TRBD1. With 3 bases clipped from V and 1 base from J, the junction kept 12 bases outside the gene matches. CDR3 size: 18 residues. CDR1 and CDR2 from the germline V gene are SGDLS and YYNGEE. CDR3 region: CASSEGRDRGLGTDTQYF. The CDR3 DNA sequence: TGTGCCAGCAGCGAGGGCCGCGACAGGGGGTTAGGCACAGATACGCAGTATTTT.

The chain links TRBV11-2 to TRBJ2-3, with D possibly being TRBD1 (5 bases). This CDR3 contains 16 residues. Trimming left V 5 bases short and J 3 bases short, with 18 bases between. From germline, CDR1 is SGHAT and CDR2 FQNNGV. The chain's CDR3 is CASSPQSWGRTDTQYF. Here the CDR3 DNA reads TGTGCCAGCAGCCCCCAAAGTTGGGGCAGGACAGATACGCAGTATTTT.

The chain uses TRBV4-2 and TRBJ2-7, with 9 positions matching TRBD2. This CDR3 region has 15 residues. V trimming: 3 bases; J trimming: 4 bases; junction bases outside the gene matches: 7. CDR1 is LGHNA and CDR2 is YNFKEQ in the germline V gene. CDR3 amino acids: CASSQFAGGLYEQYF. In DNA form, the CDR3 reads TGTGCCAGCAGCCAGTTTGCGGGGGGGCTGTACGAGCAGTACTTC.

The sample holds a few counts of this clone. This rearrangement joins TRBV7-9 to TRBJ1-2, with unresolved D. V lost 4 bases, J lost 8 bases, and 17 bases lay in between. CDR1 and CDR2 (germline): SEHNR, FQNEAQ (reference sequence). This CDR3 is 14 amino acids long. CDR3 coding DNA: TGTGCCAGCAGCTCTTGGCCACCCCAGGCCGGCTACACCTTC. It yields the protein CASSSWPPQAGYTF.

Note on this clone: Other DNA sequences in the same sample also yield this CDR3. The chain employs TRBV19 and TRBJ2-5; D might be TRBD1 (6 bases). Germline V CDR1 and CDR2: LNHDA, SQIVND (reference sequence). The CDR3 extends over 13 amino acids. The V gene lost 4 bases and the J gene lost 1 base, with 7 bases spanning the gap. The CDR3 loop reads CASSRTVQETQYF. The DNA for the CDR3 is TGTGCCAGTAGTAGGACAGTCCAAGAGACCCAGTACTTC.